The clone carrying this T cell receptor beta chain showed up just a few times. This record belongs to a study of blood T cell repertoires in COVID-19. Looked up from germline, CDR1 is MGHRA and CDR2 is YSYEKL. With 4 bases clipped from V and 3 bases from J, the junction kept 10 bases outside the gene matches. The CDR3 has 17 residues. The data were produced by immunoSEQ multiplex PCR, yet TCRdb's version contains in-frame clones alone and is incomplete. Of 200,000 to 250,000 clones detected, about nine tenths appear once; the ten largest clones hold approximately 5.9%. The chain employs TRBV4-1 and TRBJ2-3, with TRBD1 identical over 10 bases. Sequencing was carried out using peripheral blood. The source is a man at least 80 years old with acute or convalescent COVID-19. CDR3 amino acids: CASSPGVGQGLTDTQYF. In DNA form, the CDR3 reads TGCGCCAGCAGCCCGGGGGTGGGACAGGGGTTAACAGATACGCAGTATTTT.